Below are 17 T cell receptor beta chains sequenced from a single sample in a study of cytomegalovirus exposure and HLA in healthy donors. Measured with immunoSEQ multiplex PCR; TCRdb has only the in-frame clones, and not every one. The table shows approximately 120,000 clones, with about 90% occurring only once. Sequences were obtained from PBMCs. The receptors originated from a woman in her late teens or twenties in good health and CMV-seronegative.

The rearrangement joins TRBV28 to TRBJ2-6; possible D gene TRBD2, 6 bases. The ends were cut back, 10 bases at V and 1 base at J, with 20 bases in the middle. CDR1 is MDHEN and CDR2 is SYDVKM in the germline V gene. This CDR3 spans 17 amino acids. The CDR3 sequence is CATSGVNHASGANVLTF. As DNA, the CDR3 is TGTGCCACTTCGGGAGTCAACCACGCATCTGGGGCCAACGTCCTGACTTTC.

The CDR3, as DNA: TGTGCCACCAGCAGAGATAGTACGGAGCCCCAGCATTTT. This gives the protein CATSRDSTEPQHF. The chain employs TRBV15 and TRBJ1-5, with D uncertain. The length of the CDR3 is 13 residues. CDR1 and CDR2 (germline): LNHNV, YYDKDF (reference sequence). Trimming cost V 0 bases and J 8 bases, with 8 bases left between them.

This chain uses TRBV7-8 with TRBJ1-1; perhaps TRBD1 as D (6 bases). Germline lookup yields CDR1 SGHVS and CDR2 FQNEAQ. The V end lost 4 bases, the J end lost 1 base, and 7 bases lay between the germline ends. The CDR3 runs 13 residues. CDR3 sequence reads: CASSWGQNTEAFF. The CDR3 DNA reads TGTGCCAGCAGCTGGGGACAGAACACTGAAGCTTTCTTT.

The chain carries TRBV6-6 and TRBJ2-7; 8 nucleotides align to TRBD1. From germline, CDR1 is MNHNY and CDR2 SVGAGI (reference sequence). CDR3 length equals 14 residues. Trimming removed 8 bases from V and 3 bases from J; junction bases left unmatched: 9. DNA for the CDR3: TGTGCCAGCGACGCCTCCGGGACAGGCTACGAGCAGTACTTC. Translating gives CASDASGTGYEQYF.

This chain links TRBV27 with TRBJ2-7, with D unresolved. Per the germline V gene, CDR1 is MNHEY and CDR2 is SMNVEV (reference sequence). V lost 3 bases to trimming and J lost 5 bases, with 5 bases between them. This CDR3 spans 11 amino acids. The CDR3 DNA is TGTGCCAGCAGTTTTGGCAACGAGCAGTACTTC. Protein sequence: CASSFGNEQYF.

The DNA of the CDR3 is TGTGCCAGCAGCGTAGCGGGAGCAGGGACAGATACGCAGTATTTT. This sequence encodes CASSVAGAGTDTQYF. The V call is TRBV9, the J call TRBJ2-3, with D perhaps matching TRBD2 (6 bases). The CDR3 sequence is 15 residues long. In germline, CDR1 is SGDLS, CDR2 YYNGEE. V dropped 0 bases and J dropped 3 bases, with 11 bases sitting between them.

CDR3 nucleotide sequence: TGTGCCAGCAGCCTCGCAGGGATTGGAAACACCATATATTTT. As protein: CASSLAGIGNTIYF. The gene calls are TRBV27 and TRBJ1-3; the D gene is possibly TRBD1 (5 bases). Germline lookup yields CDR1 MNHEY and CDR2 SMNVEV (reference sequence). Trimming took off 6 bases at V and 3 bases at J, with 12 bases between the two ends. CDR3 length: 14 amino acids.

This clone occurred once. This chain connects TRBV13 to TRBJ2-7; 7 bases map to TRBD2. Unmatched junction bases numbered 7, after V lost 5 bases and J lost 6 bases. Germline values: CDR1 PRHDT, CDR2 FYEKMQ (reference sequence). This CDR3 is built from 13 residues. The CDR3 loop reads CASSRISGGEQYF. The CDR3 coding sequence is TGTGCCAGCAGCCGTATTTCGGGAGGCGAGCAGTACTTC.

The chain employs TRBV6-6 and TRBJ1-5; D call uncertain. The CDR3 totals 15 residues. Looked up from germline, CDR1 is MNHNY and CDR2 is SVGAGI (reference sequence). V dropped 3 bases and J dropped 4 bases, with 13 bases sitting between them. CDR3 sequence reads: CASSYPPSVNQPQHF. CDR3 coding DNA: TGTGCCAGCAGTTATCCCCCTTCTGTTAATCAGCCCCAGCATTTT.

The chain couples TRBV29-1 to TRBJ2-7, with D unclear. The CDR3 is 13 amino acids. The germline V gene encodes CDR1 SQVTM and CDR2 ANQGSEA. V was pared by 5 bases and J by 2 bases, with 13 bases between. The CDR3 DNA is TGCAGCGTTAGAGTGTCTCATACCTACGAGCAGTACTTC. Amino acids: CSVRVSHTYEQYF.

V is TRBV18 and J is TRBJ1-4, with D possibly TRBD1 on 5 matching bases. The CDR3 totals 15 residues. The ends were cut back, 0 bases at V and 8 bases at J, with 13 bases in the middle. Germline-derived CDR1 and CDR2 are KGHSH and LQKENI. The CDR3 reads CASSPPAGVGEKLFF. The CDR3 bases are TGTGCCAGCTCACCACCCGCGGGGGTTGGAGAAAAACTGTTTTTT.

V usage is TRBV21-1 and J usage is TRBJ2-2; TRBD2, the table's D call, was not compared with the DNA. TRBV21-1 is flagged as a pseudogene. This CDR3 is 19 amino acids long. The CDR3 loop reads CASSKWGREGGNYTGELFF. The CDR3 coding sequence is TGTGCCAGCAGCAAATGGGGTCGGGAGGGGGGGAATTACACCGGGGAGCTGTTTTTT.

V gene TRBV19 combines with J gene TRBJ2-3; 10 bases are a match to TRBD2. The CDR3 has 14 residues. Germline lookup yields CDR1 LNHDA and CDR2 SQIVND (reference sequence). V lost 6 bases and J lost 5; bases outside the gene matches: 5. CDR3 region: CASRSGGAVDTQYF. In DNA, the CDR3 is TGTGCCAGTAGGAGCGGGGGGGCGGTAGATACGCAGTATTTT.

This chain joins TRBV7-2 and TRBJ1-1, with TRBD1 matching over 7 bases. CDR1 and CDR2 from the germline V gene are SGHTA and FQGNSA. After removal of 0 bases from V and 10 bases from J, the junction contained 8 bases not matched to a gene. The CDR3 has 14 amino acids. This chain's CDR3 is CASSLAYRDSGAFF. In nucleotides, the CDR3 is TGTGCCAGCAGCTTAGCTTACCGGGACAGTGGAGCTTTCTTT.

The gene calls are TRBV4-2 and TRBJ1-5; D might be TRBD1 (6 bases). With 2 bases removed from V and 1 base from J, the gap between germline ends came to 6 bases. Germline V lookup: CDR1 LGHNA, CDR2 YNFKEQ. CDR3 length: 14 residues. CDR3 protein: CASSQTGSNQPQHF. The CDR3 bases are TGTGCCAGCAGCCAAACAGGGAGCAATCAGCCCCAGCATTTT.

The chain employs TRBV7-6 and TRBJ2-1; TRBD2 matches 13 bases. Germline V gene sequence: CDR1 SGHVS, CDR2 FNYEAQ. V shed 5 bases, J shed 0 bases, and the junction held 4 bases outside the gene matches. The CDR3 has 17 amino acids. The CDR3 reads CASSRLAGGNSYNEQFF. CDR3 sequence (DNA): TGTGCCAGCAGCCGACTAGCGGGGGGCAACTCCTACAATGAGCAGTTCTTC.

This chain uses TRBV27 with TRBJ2-2; the match to TRBD2 covers 9 bases. Per germline, CDR1 MNHEY and CDR2 SMNVEV (reference sequence). Losses at the gene ends were 5 bases for V and 6 bases for J; bases not matched to a gene: 4. The CDR3 runs 14 residues. CDR3 loop: CASSGGLASGELFF. The DNA for the CDR3 is TGTGCCAGCAGTGGGGGACTAGCCTCCGGGGAGCTGTTTTTT.